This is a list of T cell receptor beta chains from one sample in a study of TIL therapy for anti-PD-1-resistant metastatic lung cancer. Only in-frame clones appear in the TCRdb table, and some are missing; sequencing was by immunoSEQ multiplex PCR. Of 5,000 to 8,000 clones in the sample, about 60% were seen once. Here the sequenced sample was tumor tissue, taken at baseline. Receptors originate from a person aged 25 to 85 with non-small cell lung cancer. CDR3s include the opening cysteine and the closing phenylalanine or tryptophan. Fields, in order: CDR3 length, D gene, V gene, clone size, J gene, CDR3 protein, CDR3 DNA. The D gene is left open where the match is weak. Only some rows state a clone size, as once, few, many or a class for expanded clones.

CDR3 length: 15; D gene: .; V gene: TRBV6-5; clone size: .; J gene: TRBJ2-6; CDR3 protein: CASSYEEAGANVLTF; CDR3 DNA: TGTGCCAGCAGTTACGAAGAAGCTGGGGCCAACGTCCTGACTTTC
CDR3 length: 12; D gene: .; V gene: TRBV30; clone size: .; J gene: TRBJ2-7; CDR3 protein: CAWSASRFRQYF; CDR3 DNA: TGTGCCTGGAGCGCCAGTCGCTTCAGGCAGTACTTC
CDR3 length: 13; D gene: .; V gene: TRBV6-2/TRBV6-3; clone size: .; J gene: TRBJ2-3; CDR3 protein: CASSSAAEDTQYF; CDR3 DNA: TGTGCCAGCAGTTCGGCTGCCGAGGATACGCAGTATTTT
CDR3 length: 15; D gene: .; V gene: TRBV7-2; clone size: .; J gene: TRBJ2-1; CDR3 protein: CASSQRGGVYNEQFF; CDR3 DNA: TGTGCCAGCAGCCAGAGGGGGGGGGTCTACAATGAGCAGTTCTTC
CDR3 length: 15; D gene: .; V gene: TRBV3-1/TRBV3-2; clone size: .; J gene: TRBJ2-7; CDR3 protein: CASSQGVGLSYEQYF; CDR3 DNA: TGTGCCAGCAGCCAAGGTGTAGGGCTTTCCTACGAGCAGTACTTC
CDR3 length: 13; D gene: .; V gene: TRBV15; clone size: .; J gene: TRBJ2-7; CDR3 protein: CATSREEVSEQYF; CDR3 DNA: TGTGCCACCAGCAGAGAAGAGGTTTCAGAGCAGTACTTC
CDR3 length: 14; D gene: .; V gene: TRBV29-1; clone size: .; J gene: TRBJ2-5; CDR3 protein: CSVAGQPIQETQYF; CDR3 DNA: TGCAGCGTCGCGGGACAGCCCATCCAAGAGACCCAGTACTTC
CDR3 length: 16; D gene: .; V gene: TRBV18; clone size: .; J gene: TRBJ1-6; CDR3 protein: CASSPGQSPINSPLHF; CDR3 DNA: TGTGCCAGCTCACCCGGACAGAGCCCGATTAATTCACCCCTCCACTTT
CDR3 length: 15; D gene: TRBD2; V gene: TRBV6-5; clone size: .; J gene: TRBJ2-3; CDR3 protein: CASSPRGGGTDTQYF; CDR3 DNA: TGTGCCAGCAGCCCCCGGGGGGGTGGCACAGATACGCAGTATTTT
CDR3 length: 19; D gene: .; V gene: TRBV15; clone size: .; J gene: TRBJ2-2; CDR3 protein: CATSRSPSGDQRLSGELFF; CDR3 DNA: TGTGCCACCAGCAGGAGCCCCTCAGGGGATCAGCGTCTGTCCGGGGAGCTGTTTTTT
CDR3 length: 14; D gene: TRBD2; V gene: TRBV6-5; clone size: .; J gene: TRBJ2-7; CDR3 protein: CASRRLAGEGEQYF; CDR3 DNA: TGTGCCAGCCGGCGTCTAGCGGGAGAAGGCGAGCAGTACTTC
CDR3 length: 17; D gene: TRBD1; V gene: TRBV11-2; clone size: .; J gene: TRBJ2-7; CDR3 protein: CASSPRPDDRGRWEQYF; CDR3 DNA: TGTGCCAGCAGCCCCCGACCAGATGACAGGGGGCGATGGGAGCAGTACTTC
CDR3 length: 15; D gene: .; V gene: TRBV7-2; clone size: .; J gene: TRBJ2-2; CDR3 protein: CASSLATRATGELFF; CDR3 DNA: TGTGCCAGCAGCTTAGCGACCAGGGCGACCGGGGAGCTGTTTTTT
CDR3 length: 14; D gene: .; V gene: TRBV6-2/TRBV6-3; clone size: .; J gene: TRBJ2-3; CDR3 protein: CASRLFRGTDTQYF; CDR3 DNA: TGTGCCAGCCGCCTGTTTCGCGGCACAGATACGCAGTATTTT
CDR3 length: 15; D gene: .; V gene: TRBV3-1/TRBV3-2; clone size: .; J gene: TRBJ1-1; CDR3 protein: CASSQRGAEDTEAFF; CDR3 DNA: TGTGCCAGCAGCCAACGGGGGGCGGAGGACACTGAAGCTTTCTTT
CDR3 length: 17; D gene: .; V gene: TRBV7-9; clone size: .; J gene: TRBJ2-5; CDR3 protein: CASSSTSGTPGSETQYF; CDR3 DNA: TGTGCCAGCAGCTCCACTTCCGGGACCCCCGGGTCAGAGACCCAGTACTTC
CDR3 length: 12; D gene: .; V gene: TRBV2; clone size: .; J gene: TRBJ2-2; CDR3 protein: CASSADTGELFF; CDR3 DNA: TGTGCCAGCAGTGCTGACACCGGGGAGCTGTTTTTT
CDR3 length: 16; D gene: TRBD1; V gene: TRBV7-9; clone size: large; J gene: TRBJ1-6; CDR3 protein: CASSSTGPGGGSPLHF; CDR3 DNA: TGTGCCAGCAGCTCGACAGGGCCCGGCGGGGGGTCACCCCTCCACTTT
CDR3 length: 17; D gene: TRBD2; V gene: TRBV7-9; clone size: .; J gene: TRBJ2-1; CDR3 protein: CASSLSRGGVSYNEQFF; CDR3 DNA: TGTGCCAGCAGCTTATCGCGGGGGGGCGTGTCCTACAATGAGCAGTTCTTC
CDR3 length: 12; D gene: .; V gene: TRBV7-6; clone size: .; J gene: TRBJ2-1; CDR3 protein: CASSLAPNEQFF; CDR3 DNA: TGTGCCAGCAGCTTAGCCCCCAATGAGCAGTTCTTC
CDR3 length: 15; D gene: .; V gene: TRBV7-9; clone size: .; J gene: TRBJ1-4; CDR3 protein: CASSRPRTTGEKLFF; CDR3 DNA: TGTGCCAGCAGCCGTCCCCGAACCACAGGGGAAAAACTGTTTTTT
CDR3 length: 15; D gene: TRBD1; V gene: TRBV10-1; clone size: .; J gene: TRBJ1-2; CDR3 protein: CASSDWDRANYGYTF; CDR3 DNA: TGCGCCAGCAGTGATTGGGACAGGGCAAACTATGGCTACACCTTC
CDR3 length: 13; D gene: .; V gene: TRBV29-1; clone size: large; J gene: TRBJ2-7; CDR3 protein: CSVVAADSYEQYF; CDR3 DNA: TGCAGCGTTGTGGCGGCAGACTCGTACGAGCAGTACTTC
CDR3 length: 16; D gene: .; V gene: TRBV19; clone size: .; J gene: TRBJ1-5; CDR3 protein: CASSMTGYYSNQPQHF; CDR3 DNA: TGTGCCAGTAGTATGACAGGCTATTATAGCAATCAGCCCCAGCATTTT
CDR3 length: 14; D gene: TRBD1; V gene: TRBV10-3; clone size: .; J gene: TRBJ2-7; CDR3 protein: CAISESGGPYEQYF; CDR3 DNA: TGTGCCATCAGTGAGTCAGGGGGCCCCTACGAGCAGTACTTC
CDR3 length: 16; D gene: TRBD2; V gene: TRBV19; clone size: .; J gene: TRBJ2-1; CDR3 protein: CASSIGPAGLGNEQFF; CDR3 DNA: TGTGCCAGTAGTATAGGGCCAGCGGGATTGGGCAATGAGCAGTTCTTC
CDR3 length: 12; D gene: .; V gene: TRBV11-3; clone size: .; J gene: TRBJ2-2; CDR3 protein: CASSQDTGELFF; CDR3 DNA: TGTGCCAGCAGCCAAGACACCGGGGAGCTGTTTTTT
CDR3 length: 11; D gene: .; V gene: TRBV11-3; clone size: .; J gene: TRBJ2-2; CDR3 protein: CASSLNGELFF; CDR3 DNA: TGTGCCAGCAGCTTGAACGGGGAGCTGTTTTTT
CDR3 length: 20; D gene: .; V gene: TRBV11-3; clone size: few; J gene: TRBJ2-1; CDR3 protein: CASSLGIIGSTGPAYNEQFF; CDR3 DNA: TGTGCCAGCAGCTTAGGGATTATAGGTTCTACGGGCCCAGCCTACAATGAGCAGTTCTTC
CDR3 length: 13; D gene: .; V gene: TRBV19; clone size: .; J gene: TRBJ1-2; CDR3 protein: CASLERNSYGYTF; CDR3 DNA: TGTGCCAGTTTGGAACGAAATAGCTATGGCTACACCTTC
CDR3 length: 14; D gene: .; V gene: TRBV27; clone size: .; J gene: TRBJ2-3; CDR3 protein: CASSFLGIPDTQYF; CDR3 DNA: TGTGCCAGCAGTTTCCTAGGGATCCCCGATACGCAGTATTTT
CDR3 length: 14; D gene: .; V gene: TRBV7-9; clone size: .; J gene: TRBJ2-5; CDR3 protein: CASSIGTRRETQYF; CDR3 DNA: TGTGCCAGCAGCATAGGGACCAGACGAGAGACCCAGTACTTC
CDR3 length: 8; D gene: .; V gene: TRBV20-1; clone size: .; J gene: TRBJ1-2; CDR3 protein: CSAPPGTF; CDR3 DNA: TGCAGTGCTCCCCCGGGAACCTTC
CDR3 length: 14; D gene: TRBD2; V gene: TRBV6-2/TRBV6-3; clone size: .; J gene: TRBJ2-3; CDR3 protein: CASSGGASTDTQYF; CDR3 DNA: TGTGCCAGCAGCGGGGGGGCTAGCACAGATACGCAGTATTTT
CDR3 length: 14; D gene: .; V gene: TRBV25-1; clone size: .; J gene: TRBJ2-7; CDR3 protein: CASSRNLITYEQYF; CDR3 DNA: TGTGCCAGCAGTAGGAATCTAATAACCTACGAGCAGTACTTC